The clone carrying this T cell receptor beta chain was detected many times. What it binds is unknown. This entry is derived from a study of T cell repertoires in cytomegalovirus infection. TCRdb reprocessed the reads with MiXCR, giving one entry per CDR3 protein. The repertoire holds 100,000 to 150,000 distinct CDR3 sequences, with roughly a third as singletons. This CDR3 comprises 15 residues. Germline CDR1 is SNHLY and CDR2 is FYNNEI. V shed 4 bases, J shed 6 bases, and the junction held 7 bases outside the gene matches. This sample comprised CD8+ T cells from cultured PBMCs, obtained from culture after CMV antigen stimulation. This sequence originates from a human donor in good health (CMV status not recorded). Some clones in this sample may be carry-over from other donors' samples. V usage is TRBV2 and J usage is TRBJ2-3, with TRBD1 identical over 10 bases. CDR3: CASSARQGAWDTQYF. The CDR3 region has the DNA TGTGCCAGCAGTGCGAGACAGGGGGCATGGGATACGCAGTATTTT.